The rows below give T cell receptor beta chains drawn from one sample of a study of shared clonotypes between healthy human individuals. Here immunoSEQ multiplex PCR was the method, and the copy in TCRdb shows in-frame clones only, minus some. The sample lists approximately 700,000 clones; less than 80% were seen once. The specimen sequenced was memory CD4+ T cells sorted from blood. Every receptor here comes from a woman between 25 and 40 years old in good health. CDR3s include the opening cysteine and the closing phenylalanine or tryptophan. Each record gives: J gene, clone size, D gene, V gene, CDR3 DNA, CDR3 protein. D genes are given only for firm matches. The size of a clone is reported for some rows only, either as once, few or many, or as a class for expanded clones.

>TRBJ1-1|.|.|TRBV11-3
TGTGCCAGCAGCTTAGGATTTGGGCAGACTGAAGCTTTCTTT
CASSLGFGQTEAFF
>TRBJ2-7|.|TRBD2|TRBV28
TGTGCCAGCAGCACCCGGACTAGCGGGAGGGCCAATAAGTACTTC
CASSTRTSGRANKYF
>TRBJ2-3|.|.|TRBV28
TGTGCCAGCAGTACCACGCTTGGGGCTTGGGAGGCAGATACGCAGTATTTT
CASSTTLGAWEADTQYF
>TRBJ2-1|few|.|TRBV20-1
TGCAGTGCTGCCGAGGGCAATGAGCAGTTCTTC
CSAAEGNEQFF
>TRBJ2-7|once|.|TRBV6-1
TGTGCCAGCAGTAAACCTCTATACGAGCAGTACTTC
CASSKPLYEQYF
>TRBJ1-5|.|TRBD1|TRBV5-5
TGTGCCAGCAGCAGAAGGACAGGCGATCAGCCCCAGCATTTT
CASSRRTGDQPQHF
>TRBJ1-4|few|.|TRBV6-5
TGTGCCAGCAGTTGGGGGGGCGGTCTTGGTAATGAAAAACTGTTTTTT
CASSWGGGLGNEKLFF
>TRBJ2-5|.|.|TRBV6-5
TGTGCCAGCAGCGGGACGGAGACCCAGTACTTC
CASSGTETQYF
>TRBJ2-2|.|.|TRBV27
TGTGCCAGCACCACCGACAGGAACACCGGGGAGCTGTTTTTT
CASTTDRNTGELFF
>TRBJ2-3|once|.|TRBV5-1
TGCGCCAGCAGGTCGGGACAAAGCACAGATACGCAGTATTTT
CASRSGQSTDTQYF
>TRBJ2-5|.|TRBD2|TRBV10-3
TGTGCCATCAGTGAGAGTAGCGGGAGGGCCGGGGAGACCCAGTACTTC
CAISESSGRAGETQYF
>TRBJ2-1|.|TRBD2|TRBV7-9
TGTGCCAGCACTTACATAGCGGGGAAATACAATGAGCAGTTCTTC
CASTYIAGKYNEQFF
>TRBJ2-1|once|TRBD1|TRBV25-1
TGTGCCAGCAGTGAAACCACCGGGACAGGGAACAATGAGCAGTTCTTC
CASSETTGTGNNEQFF
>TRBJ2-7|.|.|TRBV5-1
TGCGCCAGCAGCTTGGGGGGGCTTAATGGGTTCGAGCAGTACTTC
CASSLGGLNGFEQYF
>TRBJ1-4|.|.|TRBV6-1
TGTGCCAGCAGGGGACGAGAGACTAATGAAAAACTGTTTTTT
CASRGRETNEKLFF
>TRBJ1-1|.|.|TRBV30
TGTGCCTCAAAACAAGACAGCTTGAACACTGAAGCTTTCTTT
CASKQDSLNTEAFF
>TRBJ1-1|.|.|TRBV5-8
TGTGCCAGCAGCTTTAGGGGAGGGTACGAAGTGAACACTGAAGCTTTCTTT
CASSFRGGYEVNTEAFF